These T cell receptor beta chains were read from a single sample in a study of shared T cell receptors in the human thymus. Some clones are missing from TCRdb's copy, which holds only in-frame ones; the method was immunoSEQ multiplex PCR. This sample has under 700,000 clones, with 75% to 85% found just once. A further study also used this sample, focusing on human thymus T cells.

The sample taken for sequencing was thymocytes. Receptor source: a boy under two years old with a congenital heart defect. The CDR3 runs from the conserved cysteine through the conserved F or W. A D gene is named only where the DNA matches it firmly. Not every row has a clone size; where given, it reads once, few, many or a size class.

>-|TRBV9|TRBJ2-1|-
CASSVGPPGGGGNEQFF
TGTGCCAGCAGCGTAGGCCCCCCGGGGGGAGGGGGAAATGAGCAGTTCTTC
>-|TRBV7-9|TRBJ1-2|-
CASSPRDTNYGYTF
TGTGCCAGCAGCCCAAGGGACACTAACTATGGCTACACCTTC
>-|TRBV6-1|TRBJ2-3|-
CASSARVDTQYF
TGTGCCAGCAGTGCTCGGGTGGATACGCAGTATTTT
>TRBD1|TRBV29-1|TRBJ1-2|-
CSVGGGTGYYGYTF
TGCAGCGTTGGGGGGGGGACAGGCTACTATGGCTACACCTTC
>-|TRBV6-5|TRBJ1-2|-
CASSYRLNYGYTF
TGTGCCAGCAGTTACCGACTCAACTATGGCTACACCTTC
>TRBD1|TRBV27|TRBJ2-4|-
CASSSGTGSIHQYF
TGTGCCAGCAGTTCCGGGACAGGGAGTATTCATCAGTACTTC
>TRBD2|TRBV14|TRBJ2-7|-
CASSQDVLAGGHNEQYF
TGTGCCAGCAGCCAAGATGTACTAGCGGGAGGACACAACGAGCAGTACTTC
>-|TRBV4-1|TRBJ1-5|-
CASSQGFRAGSNNQPQHF
TGCGCCAGCAGCCAAGGATTTAGGGCAGGGTCGAACAATCAGCCCCAGCATTTT
>-|TRBV29-1|TRBJ2-3|-
CSVEGTTDTQYF
TGCAGCGTTGAGGGCACTACAGATACGCAGTATTTT
>TRBD2|TRBV6-5|TRBJ2-7|-
CASSKLAGVYEQYF
TGTGCCAGCAGCAAACTAGCGGGAGTCTACGAGCAGTACTTC
>-|TRBV4-1|TRBJ2-4|few
CASSQDHCPGKNIQYF
TGCGCCAGCAGCCAAGATCACTGCCCAGGCAAAAACATTCAGTACTTC
>TRBD1|TRBV7-4|TRBJ1-5|-
CASGDSVNQPQHF
TGTGCCAGCGGGGACAGTGTAAATCAGCCCCAGCATTTT
>-|TRBV11-2|TRBJ2-1|-
CASSLGSPPINEQFF
TGTGCCAGCAGCTTAGGGAGTCCTCCGATCAATGAGCAGTTCTTC
>-|TRBV27|TRBJ2-2|-
CASSAGTRTQGTTGELFF
TGTGCCAGCAGTGCCGGAACGAGAACCCAGGGGACCACCGGGGAGCTGTTTTTT
>TRBD2|TRBV27|TRBJ2-7|-
CASSPPSGRNEQYF
TGTGCCAGCAGTCCCCCTAGCGGGAGAAATGAGCAGTACTTC
>TRBD2|TRBV4-1|TRBJ2-1|-
CASSQTGTSGTRGFYNEQFF
TGCGCCAGCAGCCAAACCGGGACTAGCGGGACTCGGGGCTTTTACAATGAGCAGTTCTTC
>TRBD1|TRBV5-1|TRBJ2-2|-
CASSLRDRGCTGELFF
TGCGCCAGCAGCTTGCGGGACAGGGGATGCACCGGGGAGCTGTTTTTT
>-|TRBV10-2|TRBJ2-7|-
CASTPSRSSYEQYF
TGCGCCAGCACCCCATCTAGGAGCTCCTACGAGCAGTACTTC
>-|TRBV7-9|TRBJ2-7|-
CASSPKHEQYF
TGTGCCAGCAGCCCCAAGCACGAGCAGTACTTC
>-|TRBV4-2|TRBJ1-4|-
CASSPQAGLGTNEKLFF
TGTGCCAGCAGCCCCCAGGCAGGGTTAGGGACTAATGAAAAACTGTTTTTT
>TRBD2|TRBV30|TRBJ2-7|-
CAWSASGRREQYF
TGTGCCTGGAGTGCTAGCGGGAGGAGGGAGCAGTACTTC
>TRBD1|TRBV28|TRBJ1-1|few
CASSSRTGQAKNTEAFF
TGTGCCAGCAGTTCTAGGACAGGGCAAGCAAAGAACACTGAAGCTTTCTTT
>TRBD2|TRBV9|TRBJ2-3|-
CASSVDRGRVGDTQYF
TGTGCCAGCAGCGTCGATCGCGGGAGGGTAGGAGATACGCAGTATTTT
>-|TRBV6-6|TRBJ1-2|-
CASSYSLKGRDYGYTF
TGTGCCAGCAGTTACTCGCTAAAGGGGAGGGACTATGGCTACACCTTC
>-|TRBV21-1|TRBJ2-5|-
CASSKVGGSGSQETQYF
TGTGCCAGCAGCAAAGTGGGGGGTAGCGGGAGCCAAGAGACCCAGTACTTC
>-|TRBV5-4|TRBJ2-1|-
CAVGGSYEQFF
TGTGCCGTAGGGGGAAGCTATGAGCAGTTCTTC
>TRBD2|TRBV7-3|TRBJ2-1|once
CASSLAGRSYNEQFF
TGTGCCAGCAGCCTAGCGGGTCGTTCCTACAATGAGCAGTTCTTC
>-|TRBV7-2|TRBJ1-2|-
CASSFPGRPYGYTF
TGTGCCAGCAGCTTCCCTGGCAGGCCCTATGGCTACACCTTC
>TRBD2|TRBV4-1|TRBJ2-7|-
CASSQDWSRGAYEQYF
TGCGCCAGCAGCCAAGATTGGTCCCGGGGGGCCTACGAGCAGTACTTC
>TRBD2|TRBV19|TRBJ2-7|-
CASRGDALAGEEQYF
TGTGCCAGTAGGGGGGATGCGTTAGCGGGAGAGGAGCAGTACTTC
>-|TRBV25-1|TRBJ1-4|-
CASSWGGEKLFF
TGTGCCAGCAGTTGGGGGGGGGAAAAACTGTTTTTT
>TRBD2|TRBV4-1|TRBJ2-1|-
CASSIAPGLAYSCPYNEQFF
TGCGCCAGCAGCATTGCACCGGGACTAGCATACTCATGCCCCTACAATGAGCAGTTCTTC
>TRBD1|TRBV5-4|TRBJ2-1|-
CASSPSSGQRHNEQFF
TGTGCCAGCAGCCCGTCTTCGGGACAGCGACACAATGAGCAGTTCTTC
>TRBD2|TRBV6-5|TRBJ2-1|-
CASNWGRAGGNEQFF
TGTGCCAGCAATTGGGGGAGGGCCGGAGGCAATGAGCAGTTCTTC
>-|TRBV21-1|TRBJ1-1|few
CASSKDPSGATEAFF
TGTGCCAGCAGCAAAGACCCGAGTGGAGCCACTGAAGCTTTCTTT